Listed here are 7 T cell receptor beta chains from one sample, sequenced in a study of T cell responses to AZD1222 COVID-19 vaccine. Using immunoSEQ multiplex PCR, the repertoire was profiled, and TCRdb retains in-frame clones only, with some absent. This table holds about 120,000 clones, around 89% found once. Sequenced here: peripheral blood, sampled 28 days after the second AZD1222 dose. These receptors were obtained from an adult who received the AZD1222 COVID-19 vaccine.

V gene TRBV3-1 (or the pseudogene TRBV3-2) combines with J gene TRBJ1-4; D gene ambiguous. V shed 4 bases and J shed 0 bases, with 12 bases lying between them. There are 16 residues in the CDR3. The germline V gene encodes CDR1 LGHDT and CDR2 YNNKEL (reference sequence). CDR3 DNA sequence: TGTGCCAGCAGCCGGAGATTCAGAGCAACTAATGAAAAACTGTTTTTT. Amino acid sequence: CASSRRFRATNEKLFF.

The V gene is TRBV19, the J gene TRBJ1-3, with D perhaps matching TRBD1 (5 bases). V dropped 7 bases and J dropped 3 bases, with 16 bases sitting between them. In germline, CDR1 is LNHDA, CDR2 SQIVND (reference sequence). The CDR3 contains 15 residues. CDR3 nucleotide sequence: TGTGCCAGTACCGTAACCTCAGGGATTGGAAACACCATATATTTT. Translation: CASTVTSGIGNTIYF.

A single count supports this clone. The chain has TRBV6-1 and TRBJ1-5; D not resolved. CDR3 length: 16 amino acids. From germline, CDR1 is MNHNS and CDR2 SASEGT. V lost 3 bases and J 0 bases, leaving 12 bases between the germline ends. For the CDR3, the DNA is TGTGCCAGCAGTGAGGTTCGTCGGTATAGCAATCAGCCCCAGCATTTT. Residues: CASSEVRRYSNQPQHF.

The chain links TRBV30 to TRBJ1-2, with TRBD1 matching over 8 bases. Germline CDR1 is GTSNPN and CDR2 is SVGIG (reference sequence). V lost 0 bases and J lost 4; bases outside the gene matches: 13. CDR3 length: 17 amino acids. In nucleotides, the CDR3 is TGTGCCTGGAGTGTTGTCATTTGGACAGGGACTTCCTATGGCTACACCTTC. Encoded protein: CAWSVVIWTGTSYGYTF.

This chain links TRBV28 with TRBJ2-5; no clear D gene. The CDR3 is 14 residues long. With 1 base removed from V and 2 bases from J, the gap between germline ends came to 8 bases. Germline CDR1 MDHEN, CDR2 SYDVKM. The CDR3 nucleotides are TGTGCCAGCAGTTTATATGGGTTACAAGAGACCCAGTACTTC. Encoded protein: CASSLYGLQETQYF. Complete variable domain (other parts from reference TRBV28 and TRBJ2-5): DVKVTQSSRYLVKRTGEKVFLECVQDMDHENMFWYRQDPGLGLRLIYFSYDVKMKEKGDIPEGYSVSREKKERFSLILESASTNQTSMYLCASSLYGLQETQYFGPGTRLLVL.

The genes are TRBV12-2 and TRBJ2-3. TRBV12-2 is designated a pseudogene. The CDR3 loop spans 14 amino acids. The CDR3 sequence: CASRFGRCTDTQYF. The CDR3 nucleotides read TGTGCAAGTCGCTTCGGGCGGTGCACAGATACGCAGTATTTT.

CDR3 DNA sequence: TGTGCCAGCAGCGTAGGACTAGCGGGGCTCTCCTACGAGCAGTACTTC. The encoded protein is CASSVGLAGLSYEQYF. The genes are TRBV9 and TRBJ2-7; 11 bases line up with TRBD2. V trimming: 0 bases; J trimming: 0 bases; junction bases outside the gene matches: 2. CDR1 and CDR2 from the germline V gene are SGDLS and YYNGEE. The CDR3 is made up of 16 amino acids.